This T cell receptor (beta chain) was recorded in a study of T-cell memory formation after mild COVID-19. This clonotype was observed a handful of times. TCRdb itself ran the 5' RACE reads through MiXCR, one entry per CDR3 protein. The sample comprises 400,000 or so distinct CDR3 sequences, about 20% of which are singletons, and 7.5% to 9.5% rests with the top ten. Sequencing used PBMCs or a T cell subset sorted from them (not recorded which). The receptor was isolated from an adult woman who had mild COVID-19 (a few samples of this study predate the infection). Cell type and time point are not known.

The CDR3 sequence: CASSEGRLAGGRQFF. As DNA, the CDR3 is TGTGCCAGCAGTGAAGGGAGGCTAGCGGGAGGAAGGCAGTTCTTC. J is TRBJ2-1 and V is TRBV2; 11 bases are a match to TRBD2. CDR1 and CDR2 from the germline V gene are SNHLY and FYNNEI. The CDR3 spans 15 residues. The V gene end was trimmed by 1 base and the J gene end by 12 bases; junction bases not matched to a gene: 8.